The 25 T cell receptor beta chains below were found in one sample sequenced in a study of identical twins. A single record per CDR3 protein comes from TCRdb applying MiXCR to the 5' RACE reads. The sample includes roughly 280,000 distinct CDR3 sequences, less than 9.5% of them seen just once. In addition, the sample was reused for a study of yellow fever vaccine responses in identical twins.

Material for sequencing was CD8+ T cells sorted from blood. All receptors come from a woman aged 18-29 years in good health.

A few counts support this clonotype. The rearrangement uses TRBV12-5 and TRBJ2-3; 10 bases fit TRBD2. J lost 7 bases, V lost 5 bases, and 18 bases had no gene match. CDR1 and CDR2 (germline): LGHNT, FRNRAP. CDR3 length: 18 residues. Here the CDR3 DNA reads TGTGCTAGTGGTCAACAGGGGAAGGTAGCGGGAGGACAGTATACGCAGTATTTT. This gives the protein CASGQQGKVAGGQYTQYF. The whole variable domain, filled in from reference TRBV12-5 and TRBJ2-3, reads DARVTQTPRHKVTEMGQEVTMRCQPILGHNTVFWYRQTMMQGLELLAYFRNRAPLDDSGMPKDRFSAEMPDATLATLKIQPSEPRDSAVYFCASGQQGKVAGGQYTQYFGPGTRLTVL.

This clonotype occurred a few times. The rearrangement links TRBV4-1 to TRBJ2-3; 11 bases align to TRBD2. V was clipped by 7 bases and J by 6 bases; unmatched bases: 6. This CDR3 comprises 14 residues. The germline CDR1 and CDR2 sequences are MGHRA and YSYEKL. The CDR3 DNA is TGCGCCAGCAAACTAGCGGGAGAGTGGGATACGCAGTATTTT. Translated, it gives CASKLAGEWDTQYF.

This clonotype was detected a few times. V usage is TRBV13 and J usage is TRBJ2-7; 12 nucleotides align to TRBD1. Germline CDR1 and CDR2: PRHDT and FYEKMQ (reference sequence). There are 15 residues in the CDR3. V lost 5 bases, J lost 5 bases, and 7 bases stayed unmatched. CDR3: CASSHGDRGHDEQYF. Here the CDR3 DNA reads TGTGCCAGCAGCCACGGGGACAGGGGGCATGACGAGCAGTACTTC.

V and J are TRBV9 and TRBJ2-7; a weak D match, TRBD1 (5 bases). The CDR3 has 13 amino acids. Germline assignment: CDR1 SGDLS and CDR2 YYNGEE. V was clipped by 7 bases and J by 0 bases, with 11 bases between them. CDR3 in DNA: TGTGCCAGCTCTACAGGAGTCTCCTACGAGCAGTACTTC. The encoded protein is CASSTGVSYEQYF.

This clonotype was observed at least ten times. The chain couples TRBV3-1 to TRBJ2-3; D is perhaps TRBD2 (6 bases). Germline values: CDR1 LGHDT, CDR2 YNNKEL (reference sequence). This CDR3 region has 14 residues. The V and J ends lost 2 bases and 4 bases respectively, with 10 bases between them. The CDR3 loop is CASSQWGDPDTQYF. CDR3 bases: TGTGCCAGCAGCCAATGGGGGGATCCAGATACGCAGTATTTT.

This clonotype was seen only a few times. The junction departs from germline at one end; a sequencing error may be responsible. The chain carries TRBV27 and TRBJ2-1, with D possibly TRBD2 on 6 matching bases. The CDR3 sequence is 14 residues long. Germline V gene lookup returns CDR1 MNHEY and CDR2 SMNVEV (reference sequence). CDR3 sequence reads: CTSRPPGEDNEQFF. The CDR3 region has the DNA TGCACCAGCAGACCCCCGGGGGAGGACAATGAGCAGTTCTTC.

The chain recombines TRBV11-1 with TRBJ2-5, with 8 bases that match TRBD1. Germline assignment: CDR1 SGHAT and CDR2 FQDESV (reference sequence). The CDR3 totals 19 residues. Germline trimming cut 0 bases from V and 1 base from J; bases unmatched to any gene: 13. The DNA of the CDR3 is TGTGCCAGCAGCTTAGCAGGACCGGACAGGGCCATCTTCCAAGAGACCCAGTACTTC. Protein sequence: CASSLAGPDRAIFQETQYF.

This clonotype was observed a handful of times. The chain couples TRBV7-8 to TRBJ2-7; TRBD1 agrees at 7 bases. The CDR3 covers 14 residues. The V and J ends lost 4 bases and 2 bases, in that order; junction bases with no gene match: 5. The germline CDR1 and CDR2 sequences are SGHVS and FQNEAQ. The CDR3 spells CASSSTGFPYEQYF. CDR3 sequence (DNA): TGTGCCAGCAGCTCGACAGGGTTTCCCTACGAGCAGTACTTC.

The gene calls are TRBV30 and TRBJ2-2; 7 bases fit TRBD2. CDR3 length: 14 residues. Germline CDR1 is GTSNPN and CDR2 is SVGIG (reference sequence). Germline trimming cut 7 bases from V and 0 bases from J; bases unmatched to any gene: 5. The CDR3 DNA follows: TGTGCCTTCCCAGCGGGATCGAACACCGGGGAGCTGTTTTTT. It translates to CAFPAGSNTGELFF.

Many counts were recorded for this clonotype. J is TRBJ2-5 and V is TRBV12-3 or TRBV12-4; TRBD1 matches at 8 bases. The J segment lost 7 bases and the V segment lost 7 bases, leaving 17 bases of the junction unmatched. The CDR3 consists of 16 residues. This chain's CDR3 is CASTTNPDRAYGTQYF. DNA for the CDR3: TGTGCCAGCACCACTAACCCGGACAGGGCTTATGGGACCCAGTACTTC.

This clonotype was observed many times. The rearrangement joins TRBV7-9 to TRBJ2-7, with D hard to call. The length of the CDR3 is 12 residues. Trimming removed 5 bases at V and 6 bases at J, with 11 bases between. Germline-derived CDR1 and CDR2 are SEHNR and FQNEAQ (reference sequence). In DNA, the CDR3 is TGTGCCAGCAGCCGATTCTACCGCGAGCAGTACTTC. Translation: CASSRFYREQYF.

The sample holds a few counts of this clonotype. This chain links TRBV18 with TRBJ2-5; tentatively, D is TRBD2 (5 bases). V gave up 4 bases and J gave up 0 bases, with 9 bases separating them. The CDR3 contains 14 residues. From germline, CDR1 is KGHSH and CDR2 LQKENI. CDR3 region: CASSLGGYQETQYF. Here the CDR3 DNA reads TGTGCCAGCTCACTGGGCGGGTACCAAGAGACCCAGTACTTC.

This clonotype was detected only a few times. The V and J genes are TRBV29-1 and TRBJ1-2; 9 bases fit TRBD1. The CDR3 is 13 amino acids. Germline trimming cut 7 bases from V and 3 bases from J; bases unmatched to any gene: 6. Germline V gives CDR1 SQVTM, CDR2 ANQGSEA. CDR3 DNA sequence: TGCAGCGGAACAGGGGGCGAGGACTATGGCTACACCTTC. It yields the protein CSGTGGEDYGYTF.

This clonotype has just a few counts. V and J are TRBV28 and TRBJ2-1; the match to TRBD1 covers 8 bases. The germline V gene encodes CDR1 MDHEN and CDR2 SYDVKM. This CDR3 has 12 amino acids. V was pared by 3 bases and J by 8 bases, with 0 bases of the junction left unmatched. In DNA, the CDR3 is TGTGCCAGCAGTTTCAGGGGGCATGAGCAGTTCTTC. Translating gives CASSFRGHEQFF.

This clonotype was counted a few times. The CDR3 here is CSARGWNEQFF. CDR3 sequence (DNA): TGCAGTGCTAGAGGGTGGAATGAGCAGTTCTTC. The chain links TRBV20-1 to TRBJ2-1; D remains ambiguous. Per germline, CDR1 DFQATT and CDR2 SNEGSKA (reference sequence). The CDR3 totals 11 residues. V gave up 1 base and J gave up 7 bases, with 5 bases separating them.

This clonotype appeared many times. The chain employs TRBV28 and TRBJ2-7; 10 bases agree with TRBD2. Trimming at V came to 1 base and at J to 3 bases, leaving 6 bases not matched to a gene. The CDR3 length is 16 residues. Per the germline V gene, CDR1 is MDHEN and CDR2 is SYDVKM. The CDR3 loop is CASSLYTSGGDYEQYF. In nucleotides, the CDR3 is TGTGCCAGCAGTTTATACACAAGCGGGGGGGACTACGAGCAGTACTTC.

The table lists this clonotype with a few counts. The chain carries TRBV5-5 and TRBJ2-5, with D tentatively TRBD1 (6 bases). CDR3 length equals 16 residues. The V gene lost 0 bases and the J gene lost 3 bases, with 15 bases spanning the gap. From germline, CDR1 is SGHKS and CDR2 YYEKEE (reference sequence). This CDR3 reads CASSLEPQGLKETQYF. The DNA for the CDR3 is TGTGCCAGCAGCTTGGAGCCGCAGGGGCTAAAAGAGACCCAGTACTTC. Variable domain in full (rest from reference TRBV5-5 and TRBJ2-5): DAGVTQSPTHLIKTRGQQVTLRCSPISGHKSVSWYQQVLGQGPQFIFQYYEKEERGRGNFPDRFSARQFPNYSSELNVNALLLGDSALYLCASSLEPQGLKETQYFGPGTRLLVL.

This clonotype was recorded at least ten times. The chain recombines TRBV4-3 with TRBJ2-2, with 12 bases matching TRBD2. CDR3 length: 19 residues. The germline V gene has CDR1 LGHNA and CDR2 YSLEER. V lost 0 bases to trimming and J lost 2 bases; unmatched junction nucleotides: 7. CDR3 nucleotides: TGCGCCAGCAGCCAAGATAGGGTGGGACTAGCGGGCAACACCGGGGAGCTGTTTTTT. As protein: CASSQDRVGLAGNTGELFF.

In its sample, this clonotype was seen a few times. This chain joins TRBV28 and TRBJ2-6; possible D gene TRBD1, 6 bases. Germline V gene lookup returns CDR1 MDHEN and CDR2 SYDVKM. CDR3 size: 18 residues. Trimming removed 11 bases from V and 1 base from J, with 24 bases in between. The CDR3 loop reads CAVSSPGTSFSGANVLTF. The CDR3, as DNA: TGTGCCGTCTCCTCCCCCGGGACAAGTTTTTCTGGGGCCAACGTCCTGACTTTC.

This clonotype was observed many times. The chain joins TRBV24-1 to TRBJ2-4; D gene unclear. The CDR3 runs to 17 residues. V lost 3 bases and J lost 1, with 15 bases in between. Germline values: CDR1 KGHDR, CDR2 SFDVKD. CDR3 region: CATSDVENDWAKNIQYF. The CDR3 DNA reads TGTGCCACCAGTGATGTAGAAAACGATTGGGCCAAAAACATTCAGTACTTC.

In its sample, this clonotype was seen a few times. This chain joins TRBV5-5 and TRBJ2-2; 8 nucleotides match TRBD1. The CDR3 runs 16 residues. From germline, CDR1 is SGHKS and CDR2 YYEKEE (reference sequence). Germline trimming cut 0 bases from V and 4 bases from J; bases unmatched to any gene: 5. In DNA, the CDR3 is TGTGCCAGCAGCTTGGGTGCAGGGGGCCCCACCGGGGAGCTGTTTTTT. This codes for CASSLGAGGPTGELFF.

The sample holds many counts of this clonotype. The chain combines TRBV20-1 with TRBJ1-1; 7 bases agree with TRBD1. Germline V CDR1 and CDR2: DFQATT, SNEGSKA (reference sequence). V gave up 6 bases and J gave up 5 bases; unmatched junction bases: 12. The CDR3 covers 14 residues. The CDR3 sequence is CSAEGLGGGTEAFF. CDR3 sequence (DNA): TGCAGTGCCGAAGGGCTAGGGGGCGGAACTGAAGCTTTCTTT.

The rearrangement uses TRBV20-1 and TRBJ2-2; TRBD1 is a possible D gene (6 bases). The CDR3 runs 12 residues. Per germline, CDR1 DFQATT and CDR2 SNEGSKA (reference sequence). V lost 6 bases, J lost 5 bases, and 10 bases lay in between. The CDR3 region is CSAPGHTGELFF. The CDR3 region has the DNA TGCAGTGCGCCGGGACATACCGGGGAGCTGTTTTTT.

This clonotype was observed a few times. The chain carries TRBV4-3 and TRBJ2-1, with 8 bases identical to TRBD2. The CDR3 length is 16 residues. V shed 0 bases, J shed 4 bases, and the junction held 5 bases outside the gene matches. The germline V gene encodes CDR1 LGHNA and CDR2 YSLEER. This CDR3 is CASSQEPAGVYNEQFF. CDR3 in DNA: TGCGCCAGCAGCCAAGAACCAGCGGGAGTTTACAATGAGCAGTTCTTC.

This clonotype was seen a few times. V and J are TRBV5-1 and TRBJ2-2, with D perhaps being TRBD1 or TRBD2 (6 bases each). Germline CDR1 is SGHRS and CDR2 is YFSETQ. V lost 0 bases, J lost 5 bases, and 14 bases lay in between. This CDR3 is built from 16 residues. CDR3 DNA: TGCGCCAGCAGCTTGGATAGGGGGGCGTTGACCGGGGAGCTGTTTTTT. Residues: CASSLDRGALTGELFF. Supplemented by reference TRBV5-1 and TRBJ2-2, the full variable domain reads KAGVTQTPRYLIKTRGQQVTLSCSPISGHRSVSWYQQTPGQGLQFLFEYFSETQRNKGNFPGRFSGRQFSNSRSEMNVSTLELGDSALYLCASSLDRGALTGELFFGEGSRLTVL.